This paragraph reports one TCR beta chain. This clone was detected only a few times. Its antigen specificity is not known. Per-base qualities were not stored, and no clone one base away is much larger. The data derive from a study of beta chain features in type 1 diabetes (dated by TCRdb to between 2018 and 2020). In terms of the full investigation: Mean age, gender distribution, total cell number and subset yield did not differ between patients and healthy donors. A total of approximately 100,000,000 sorted cells were examined across all samples, and the number of cells per subset was strongly correlated with RNA yield. In the study, recently diagnosed type 1 diabetes patients and matched healthy donors were compared on the TCRB repertoires of their sorted circulating CD4+ T cell subsets. Regulatory and stem cell-like memory subsets were isolated from only 8 patients and roughly 8 healthy donors, whereas naive and central memory subsets came from all 30 or so donors. Broader findings and caveats from the paper: Type 1 diabetes patients showed a moderate but significant shortening of TCRB CDR3 length in all four CD4+ subsets. The naive, central memory and regulatory TCRB repertoires appeared to resemble one another more closely among patients than among healthy donors. Because cDNA was sequenced instead of genomic DNA, highly expressing activated cells could be over-represented, though the groups showed no difference in activation or CD3 levels. Only small numbers of individuals were included in the HLA sub-analyses, which left unresolved whether HLA type had any influence on TCRB rearrangement. PCR may preferentially amplify shorter templates, but because patient and control samples were amplified and corrected together, any resulting skew would affect both groups equally. At VDJ recombination sites, patients with type 1 diabetes made fewer insertions and deleted more nucleotides, a pattern implying thymic rearrangement abnormalities.

Each donor gave one peripheral blood draw, averaging roughly 120 mL, which was collected into heparinised tubes. A BD FACSAria II and a panel including CD45RO, CCR7, CD25, CD127, CD95 and CD27 were used to sort naive, central memory, regulatory and stem cell-like memory CD4+ T cells. All sorted populations exceeded 98% purity. PBMCs were isolated right away by Lymphoprep density gradient centrifugation and were stained directly, without culture. So that batch effects would be minimized, each experiment stained and sorted samples in pairs, pairing one healthy donor with one patient. V loses 0 bases of germline sequence and J loses 10 bases, and the interval between the two ends is 6 bases. Sequences GTSNPN (CDR1) and SVGIG (CDR2) are obtained from the germline V gene (reference sequence). The CDR3 holds 10 amino acids from the cysteine to the phenylalanine. Solely the CDR3 DNA is kept, with 30 bases framed from the first base.

The entire isolated RNA was reverse transcribed using the High Capacity cDNA Reverse Transcription Kit, and thus expressed TCRB transcripts were sequenced. Naive, central memory and regulatory T cell samples underwent deep immunoSEQ sequencing, averaging around 4 million total reads per sample. Sorted cells were lysed in RLT buffer and RNA was extracted with DNase-treated RNeasy Micro or Mini kits, depending on cell number. To prevent cross-contamination, every cell subset was processed on its own, while patient and healthy donor samples were processed together. TCRB sequences were amplified from cDNA with the immunoSEQ multiplex PCR, producing 87-bp fragments spanning the CDR3 region. Sequencing of the amplicons was done on the Illumina HiSeq platform. As for the original processing: Synthetic template baselines were used to correct PCR bias computationally, reads within Hamming distance 2 were collapsed together, and singletons that could not be merged were discarded. By aligning reads against IMGT, V, D and J genes, CDR3 length, and insertions or deletions at six rearrangement sites were assigned. Within each subset, clonotype counts were normalized to sorted cell number, and only after that were true diversity and Gini coefficients computed with the tcR R package. Repertoire sharing was quantified using the overlap coefficient calculated on TCRB nucleotide sequences. Out-of-frame TCRB sequences from naive cells were analyzed to stand in for the pre-selection repertoire. The immuneACCESS repertoire file appears here via TCRdb, limited to in-frame rearrangements. These files lack a portion of the clones; in checked studies, under half of the deficit traces to unresolved V genes, and the cause of the others is not known. V, J and clone size reflect that table, while D and trimming were determined from the DNA. Within this sample are about 660,000 clones, with 11% to 15% of them counted one time only. The biggest ten clones account for 0.035% to 0.045% of the sample.

Sequencing was performed on naive CD4+ T cells from blood. The cell subset or site label, read with the paper, signifies: true naive CD4+ T cells. The rearrangement joined TRBV30 to TRBJ1-1, with the D gene uncertain. The source of this sequence is a man aged 18 to 30 with type 1 diabetes. The sequenced DNA is TGTGCCTGGAGTGTCAAACGAGCTTTCTTT. It translates as CAWSVKRAFF.